This T cell receptor (beta chain) was identified during a study of cytomegalovirus exposure and HLA in healthy donors (TCRdb year 2017). Looking at the study overall: In an earlier analysis of about 560 of the donors, roughly 300 Gb of sequence data and just under 120 million unique TCR beta sequences from about 190 million T cells were reported. Roughly 320 gigabases of sequencing data and around 85 million unique TCR sequences made up an early release that covered approximately 620 HLA-typed donors. Of the roughly 420 genotyped donors, 80% to 90% were placed in the genetic ancestry cluster associated with self-reported Caucasian donors. The study was designed to test whether signatures of past pathogen exposure could be identified by cataloging public T cell receptors. The study profiled the T cell repertoires of about 640 subjects by immunosequencing and related them to cytomegalovirus serostatus. In addition to the first cohort of hundreds of subjects, a separate validation cohort of 130 or so different subjects was used. The study combined high-throughput TCR immunosequencing, statistical association of individual TCRs with disease status, and machine learning to predict cytomegalovirus infection status. A later analysis re-analyzed previously published TCR beta repertoires from roughly 600 donors and added high-resolution HLA genotyping to study TCR occurrence patterns. The later analysis used no new phenotypic data to find candidate immune exposures, relying instead on TCR beta sequences and their occurrence across donors. An earlier analysis of around 540 of the donors applied high-throughput TCR beta sequencing to assess whether each TCR beta V gene segment acted as functional or pseudogenic. Alongside the repertoire data, information on donor age, sex, ethnicity and CMV serostatus was compiled. Genome-wide SNP genotypes for about 55% of the roughly 670 donors were used in a later genetic analysis, which treated that subset as a discovery cohort. Every discovery cohort repertoire had been produced on one sequencing platform. HLA typing covered class I and class II loci at four-digit resolution. Typing coverage varied by locus: 629-630 donors for A, B, C, DRB1 and DQB1; 522 for DQA1; approximately 610 for DPA1; approximately 490 for DPB1. Several DR-DQ haplotypes were handled as single units for association and clustering because linkage in the cohort was strong. Among roughly 400 genotyped donors of the cohort, an average of around 240,000 unique TCR beta nucleotide sequences were sequenced per donor, roughly a sixth of them non-productive. What the research found in general, with its limitations: In a later analysis, the rate of TCR association differed among HLA loci, with DRB1 alleles having the most associated TCRs and HLA-C alleles having the fewest. Most TCR sequences were observed very rarely across donors, whereas some public TCRs were present in many individuals. The presence/absence analyses assumed that sequencing depth was roughly uniform across donors, and that assumption may not be true. The authors suggested that the approach could potentially be generalized to other disease states and immunological phenotypes. Cytomegalovirus status was reported to be diagnosed by the classifier with high specificity and sensitivity in both the original and validation cohorts. A later analysis associated 17,000 or so TCR beta sequences with specific HLA alleles at a false discovery rate of 0.05. The earlier analysis of 450 to 700 of the donors excluded 15 to 20 rarely observed V segments, including chromosome 9 orphons, because counts were too low. In an earlier analysis of around 500 of the donors, most TCR beta V segments appeared in productive rearrangements about 87% or about 30% of the time, broadly matching IMGT annotations. A total of 150 to 200 TCR beta chains were listed by the study as associated with cytomegalovirus. A further reported finding was that TCR beta sequences accurately predicted the HLA-A and HLA-B alleles for most subjects in the first cohort. A later analysis found that most CMV-associated TCR beta chains appeared HLA-restricted, with HLA associations seemingly driven largely by CMV exposure. Because some donors lacked HLA typing at each locus, the association tests relied only on the typed subset. Some IMGT-functional V segments, including TRBV6-2 and TRBV6-3, could not be told apart with the 87-base-pair reads, so those segments were excluded. A later analysis reported that several top co-occurrence clusters appeared linked to parvovirus B19, influenza, CMV and Epstein-Barr virus. A later genetic analysis associated a missense DCLRE1C variant with V-gene and J-gene trimming of TCR beta chains, and an independent cohort replicated the association. A group of highly shared sequence variants was considered likely to be a technical artifact of the sequencing pipeline. When HLA alleles, especially DR and DQ, strongly co-occurred, attributing TCR associations to individual alleles was difficult. Linkage disequilibrium might explain the correlated functional status among segregating V segments, but an unknown experimental factor could not be excluded. In a later analysis, HLA-associated TCR beta chains were found to be more clonally expanded and to have lower generation probabilities than equally common non-associated chains. The only immune exposure information available for the cohort was CMV serostatus. Three of the identified cytomegalovirus-associated TCR beta chains were confirmed in vitro to be specific for cytomegalovirus antigens. In this cohort, only TCR beta chains were sequenced, and detectable features were limited by the absence of alpha or paired-chain data. In a later genetic analysis, fewer N-insertions in productive TCRs were reported among donors in an Asian-associated ancestry cluster than the roughly 640-donor mean.

The CDR1 and CDR2 encoded by the germline V gene are SQVTM and ANQGSEA. Including the terminal cysteine and phenylalanine, the CDR3 comprises 13 residues. CDR3 DNA is the only sequence kept; it has 39 bases, read in frame from the first base. V drops 3 bases and J drops 4 bases, leaving 12 bases in between. The cohort was made up of hundreds of healthy bone marrow donors. All cohort members were sampled while nominally healthy, although unrecorded immune exposures were likely present. The donor was CMV seropositive and was included in the group of approximately 300 seropositive cohort members. A peripheral blood sample was collected from each donor, and TCR beta sequencing was performed on peripheral blood mononuclear cells. Genomic DNA was extracted from the blood cell samples with the Qiagen DNeasy Blood Extraction Kit. Libraries came from the immunoSEQ multiplex PCR assay. For the multiplex PCR, a mixture combining 60 forward primers for TCR Vbeta segments and 13 reverse primers for TCR Jbeta segments was used. The CDR3 region of rearranged TCR beta genes was amplified from genomic DNA with a multiplex PCR assay. The Illumina HiSeq System was used to sequence the amplified TCR beta libraries as 87-base-pair reads. The published analysis was carried out like this. A later analysis counted approximately 74 million unique TCR beta chains across the 550 to 800 repertoires, and 10 million to 11 million of these chains were shared by at least two donors. To remove PCR and sequencing errors, raw reads were error-corrected and collapsed into unique sequences using a nearest-neighbor algorithm that merged closely related sequences. Alignment of CDR3 sequences to IMGT reference sequences was used to assign V, D and J gene segments. For a sequence to be retained, a match of at least six nucleotides was required to both a V gene segment and a J gene segment. Rearrangements were classified as productive when the CDR3 lacked stop codons and remained in frame with V and J, and all other rearrangements were classified as non-productive. Following IMGT convention, CDR3 was defined as the stretch from the second conserved V-encoded cysteine up to the conserved J-encoded phenylalanine. The earlier analysis of 587 of the donors excluded sequences that lacked an unambiguous match to a single V gene segment. In an earlier analysis of approximately 500 of the donors, a V segment was called functional when productive rearrangements were above 56.7%, and segregating when the standard deviation between donors exceeded 5%. A statistical classification framework was built for diagnosing cytomegalovirus status from the catalog of TCR beta chain sequences. A later analysis assigned V and J genes by comparing TCR nucleotide sequences with IMGT/GENE-DB human TR gene sequences. The TCRdist pipeline was used in a later analysis to assign CDR3 sequences and most-parsimonious VDJ recombination scenarios. In a later analysis, every TCR beta chain was defined by the combination of its CDR3 amino acid sequence and its V-gene family, and reads without a unique V-gene family were dropped. In a later analysis, 450 to 600 highly shared, low-generation-probability nucleotide sequences were removed to address suspected cross-contamination and a sequencing artifact. For each public chain, a later analysis derived a clonal expansion index from normalized ranks of inferred template counts within each repertoire. In a later analysis, generation probabilities were computed with a VDJ recombination model fitted to out-of-frame rearrangements, and the resulting probabilities were checked against IGoR. In a later analysis, hypergeometric tests were used to score TCR-TCR, TCR-HLA and TCR-CMV co-occurrence, with a repertoire-size bias correction applied to TCR pairs. False discovery rates were estimated in a later analysis by permuting HLA or CMV assignments 20 times. In a later analysis, co-occurring TCRs were grouped with DBSCAN, and TCRdist sequence similarity was added when clustering was performed within HLA-allele-positive subsets. Repertoires with fewer than 30,000 or more than 120,000 public chains were left out of co-occurrence clustering, as were about 5 repertoires with anomalous nucleotide sharing. The table was pulled from immuneACCESS by TCRdb, which kept in-frame rearrangements only. Such tables lose some clones; where checked, under half of the loss comes from unresolved V genes, and the rest has no known cause. The DNA was the basis for D and trimming; V, J and clone size are from that table. This sample has about 160,000 clones in its table, and 60% to 85% of those were observed once. Around 3.5% of the sample is in the top ten clones.

Concerning this clone: This clone's antigen is unknown. It has no much larger one-base neighbor in the sample; base qualities were not kept.

Sequenced: PBMCs. Recombination joined TRBV29-1 with TRBJ1-1, and possibly TRBD1, on 5 matching bases. This receptor was identified in a man younger than 40 in good health and CMV-seropositive. The CDR3 amino acid sequence is: CSVDRGGGTEAFF. The DNA reads as follows: TGCAGCGTTGATCGGGGGGGTGGCACTGAAGCTTTCTTT.